Below, 22 T cell receptor beta chains from the same sample are listed, as sequenced in a study of TIL therapy for anti-PD-1-resistant metastatic lung cancer. Sequencing used immunoSEQ v3. Method: immunoSEQ multiplex PCR; TCRdb's copy keeps in-frame clones and lacks some. The table has tens of thousands of clones, around three quarters seen once; the top ten hold about 4.8%. Described time point: pre-treatment sample, taken before nivolumab and TIL therapy. The material sequenced was blood, taken at baseline. The receptor set was obtained from a woman aged 30 to 85 with non-small cell lung cancer.

The chain links TRBV5-6 to TRBJ1-1; the D is unclear. CDR3 length: 15 residues. The V end lost 0 bases, the J end lost 0 bases, and 9 bases lay between the germline ends. Germline CDR1 reads SGHDT; CDR2 reads YYEEEE. CDR3 amino acids: CASSLGVKLNTEAFF. CDR3 nucleotides: TGTGCCAGCAGCTTGGGTGTAAAGCTGAACACTGAAGCTTTCTTT.

The chain joins TRBV5-6 to TRBJ1-4; D unclear. With 1 base removed from V and 5 bases from J, the gap between germline ends came to 9 bases. There are 14 residues in the CDR3. Germline assignment: CDR1 SGHDT and CDR2 YYEEEE. CDR3: CASSLRVFNEKLFF. The CDR3 nucleotides read TGTGCCAGCAGCTTGAGAGTTTTCAATGAAAAACTGTTTTTT.

CDR3 sequence reads: CASSRGGTSNTEAFF. CDR3 nucleotides: TGTGCCAGCAGTAGGGGAGGGACTTCGAACACTGAAGCTTTCTTT. The chain is built from TRBV27 and TRBJ1-1, with D maybe TRBD1 (5 bases). V gave up 5 bases and J gave up 1 base, with 14 bases separating them. The germline V gene has CDR1 MNHEY and CDR2 SMNVEV (reference sequence). The length of the CDR3 is 15 residues.

Regarding this clone: One end of the junction fails to match germline, which may point to a read error. The chain uses TRBV14 and TRBJ1-1; D gene unclear. The CDR3 runs 13 residues. CDR1 is SGHDN and CDR2 is FVKESK in the germline V gene. The CDR3 region is CASSEDLNTEAFF. The CDR3 DNA reads TGTGCCAGCAGCGAAGACTTGAACACTGAAGCTTTCTTT.

This clone occurred once. CDR3 bases: TGCGCCAGCAGCTTGACACAGGGGGGGTACACTGAAGCTTTCTTT. Translated, it gives CASSLTQGGYTEAFF. The V gene is TRBV5-1, the J gene TRBJ1-1; 8 bases line up with TRBD1. The germline V gene has CDR1 SGHRS and CDR2 YFSETQ. The CDR3 is 15 amino acids. V shed 1 base and J 3 bases; nucleotides not matched to a gene: 5.

The chain couples TRBV5-8 to TRBJ2-7; 10 bases are shared with TRBD1. This CDR3 is built from 14 residues. V gave up 3 bases and J gave up 5 bases; unmatched junction bases: 5. The V gene's germline CDR1 is SGHTS and CDR2 YDEGEE. CDR3 region: CASSYRQGAHEQYF. The CDR3 nucleotides are TGTGCCAGCAGCTACCGACAGGGGGCCCACGAGCAGTACTTC.

For the CDR3, the DNA is TGCGCCAGCAGCTCGGTTCGTGTCGGCAACACTGAAGCTTTCTTT. Protein product: CASSSVRVGNTEAFF. This chain connects TRBV5-1 to TRBJ1-1, with D unclear. V lost 3 bases, J lost 2 bases, and 14 bases lay in between. The CDR3 sequence is 15 residues long. Per the germline V gene, CDR1 is SGHRS and CDR2 is YFSETQ. Full variable domain (remainder filled in from reference TRBV5-1 and TRBJ1-1): KAGVTQTPRYLIKTRGQQVTLSCSPISGHRSVSWYQQTPGQGLQFLFEYFSETQRNKGNFPGRFSGRQFSNSRSEMNVSTLELGDSALYLCASSSVRVGNTEAFFGQGTRLTVV.

The chain uses TRBV11-2 and TRBJ1-2, with D possibly matching TRBD1 (5 bases). Deletions cut 5 bases from V and 5 bases from J, with 18 bases between. The germline V gene has CDR1 SGHAT and CDR2 FQNNGV. CDR3 length: 15 amino acids. The CDR3 is CASSQEGTAGYGYTF. CDR3 in DNA: TGTGCCAGCAGCCAAGAGGGGACGGCAGGGTATGGCTACACCTTC.

This chain links TRBV7-9 with TRBJ2-7, with TRBD2 identical over 14 bases. Germline CDR1 SEHNR, CDR2 FQNEAQ (reference sequence). V trimming: 7 bases; J trimming: 7 bases; junction bases outside the gene matches: 12. This CDR3 has 16 residues. In DNA form, the CDR3 reads TGTGCCAGCACTGGGACTAGCGGGAGCGGGGTTGGAGAGCAGTACTTC. It specifies CASTGTSGSGVGEQYF.

CDR3 protein: CASSEARGEAGELFF. DNA for the CDR3: TGTGCCAGCAGTGAAGCACGGGGGGAAGCCGGGGAGCTGTTTTTT. This chain connects TRBV6-1 to TRBJ2-2, with 7 bases aligning to TRBD2. Germline V lookup: CDR1 MNHNS, CDR2 SASEGT. The CDR3 consists of 15 residues. The J segment lost 6 bases and the V segment lost 0 bases, leaving 4 bases of the junction unmatched.

The chain uses TRBV6-1 and TRBJ1-1; 7 nucleotides align to TRBD1. There are 19 residues in the CDR3. V lost 3 bases to trimming and J lost 1 base; unmatched junction nucleotides: 17. CDR1 and CDR2 (germline): MNHNS, SASEGT. Written as DNA, the CDR3 is TGTGCCAGCAGTGAGAAGTTCGGGTGGAGGGGGCTTCCGAACACTGAAGCTTTCTTT. Residues: CASSEKFGWRGLPNTEAFF.

This clone was seen a few times. The V call is TRBV7-7, the J call TRBJ2-7; the match to TRBD1 covers 7 bases. This CDR3 contains 15 residues. The V and J ends lost 5 bases and 6 bases, in that order; junction bases with no gene match: 13. Germline V lookup: CDR1 SSHAT, CDR2 FNYEAQ (reference sequence). CDR3 residues: CASSPQSTGIAEQYF. The CDR3 coding sequence is TGTGCCAGCAGCCCCCAATCGACAGGGATCGCCGAGCAGTACTTC.

The gene calls are TRBV15 and TRBJ1-2, with no clear D. V was shortened by 1 base and J by 7 bases, with 16 bases between the two germline ends. This CDR3 has 15 residues. Germline CDR1 LNHNV, CDR2 YYDKDF (reference sequence). The DNA of the CDR3 is TGTGCCACCAGCAGAGTCGGCCAGTTTTGGGCTGGCTACACCTTC. Translated, it gives CATSRVGQFWAGYTF. The full variable domain, rest sourced from reference TRBV15 and TRBJ1-2, is DAMVIQNPRYQVTQFGKPVTLSCSQTLNHNVMYWYQQKSSQAPKLLFHYYDKDFNNEADTPDNFQSRRPNTSFCFLDIRSPGLGDTAMYLCATSRVGQFWAGYTFGSGTRLTVV.

The rearrangement uses TRBV5-8 and TRBJ2-1; the match to TRBD2 covers 9 bases. The germline CDR1 and CDR2 sequences are SGHTS and YDEGEE. There are 15 residues in the CDR3. V gave up 4 bases and J gave up 8 bases; unmatched junction bases: 10. DNA for the CDR3: TGTGCCAGCAGCGAGACTAGCGGTTGGGGTGATGAGCAGTTCTTC. Its translation is CASSETSGWGDEQFF.

The genes are TRBV19 and TRBJ1-6; D remains unclear. The CDR3 is 14 residues long. CDR1 and CDR2 (germline): LNHDA, SQIVND (reference sequence). Trimming cost V 7 bases and J 4 bases, with 11 bases left between them. The CDR3 region is CASTLTGYNSPLHF. The CDR3 DNA follows: TGTGCCAGTACTTTGACGGGATATAATTCACCCCTCCACTTT. Full variable domain (remainder filled in from reference TRBV19 and TRBJ1-6): DGGITQSPKYLFRKEGQNVTLSCEQNLNHDAMYWYRQDPGQGLRLIYYSQIVNDFQKGDIAEGYSVSREKKESFPLTVTSAQKNPTAFYLCASTLTGYNSPLHFGNGTRLTVT.

The rearrangement uses TRBV5-1 and TRBJ2-3; 10 nucleotides agree with TRBD2. The CDR3 has 16 amino acids. Per germline, CDR1 SGHRS and CDR2 YFSETQ. Trimming cost V 4 bases and J 0 bases; bases outside gene matches: 5. The CDR3 region is CASSGSGRSSTDTQYF. The CDR3 DNA sequence: TGCGCCAGCAGCGGTAGCGGGAGGTCCAGCACAGATACGCAGTATTTT.

The chain recombines TRBV7-2 with TRBJ1-2; D might be TRBD1 (5 bases). This CDR3 is 15 amino acids long. Germline V lookup: CDR1 SGHTA, CDR2 FQGNSA. V dropped 1 base and J dropped 8 bases, with 17 bases sitting between them. Here the CDR3 reads CASSLGGGSFGGYTF. The CDR3 nucleotides are TGTGCCAGCAGCTTAGGTGGGGGTTCTTTTGGAGGCTACACCTTC.

The chain recombines TRBV7-2 with TRBJ1-3; unclear D gene. Germline V lookup: CDR1 SGHTA, CDR2 FQGNSA. Trimming removed 1 base at V and 4 bases at J, with 11 bases between. This CDR3 comprises 15 residues. As DNA, the CDR3 is TGTGCCAGCAGCTTAGTGGGGTTGGGCGGAAACACCATATATTTT. Translated, it gives CASSLVGLGGNTIYF.

V gene TRBV6-1 combines with J gene TRBJ1-3; 8 nucleotides align to TRBD1. The CDR3 loop spans 15 amino acids. The germline CDR1 and CDR2 sequences are MNHNS and SASEGT. J was trimmed by 0 bases and V by 6 bases; bases with no gene match: 4. CDR3 DNA sequence: TGTGCCAGCAGGCCCGGACAGGGCTCTGGAAACACCATATATTTT. Translation: CASRPGQGSGNTIYF.

The chain combines TRBV10-3 with TRBJ2-1; D assignment may be TRBD1 or TRBD2 (5 bases each). The V and J ends lost 6 bases and 9 bases respectively, with 18 bases between them. CDR1 is ENHRY, CDR2 SYGVKD, per germline. The CDR3 contains 14 residues. CDR3 DNA: TGTGCCATCAGGAGGTCGGTAGGGGACGGTGAGCAGTTCTTC. Translation: CAIRRSVGDGEQFF.

The chain recombines TRBV5-1 with TRBJ2-1; possible D gene TRBD2, 5 bases. V was shortened by 1 base and J by 9 bases, with 8 bases between the two germline ends. The CDR3 is made up of 12 amino acids. The germline V gene has CDR1 SGHRS and CDR2 YFSETQ. The CDR3 here is CASSLLGSEQFF. The CDR3 bases are TGCGCCAGCAGCTTGTTGGGGAGTGAGCAGTTCTTC.

Only a few counts were recorded for this clone. CDR3 nucleotide sequence: TGTGCCAGTGGGGACAGGGACACCGGGGAGCTGTTTTTT. It translates to CASGDRDTGELFF. V gene TRBV19 combines with J gene TRBJ2-2, with 9 positions matching TRBD1. Losses at the gene ends were 8 bases for V and 3 bases for J; bases not matched to a gene: 1. Germline V lookup: CDR1 LNHDA, CDR2 SQIVND (reference sequence). CDR3 size: 13 residues.